This T cell receptor (beta chain) stems from a study of shared clonotypes between healthy human individuals. CD45RO-negative, CCR7-selected cells formed the naive CD8 fraction, which excluded terminally differentiated effector memory CD45RA+ cells. Authors' processing steps: From ImmunoSEQ came sequences covering only the junction and carrying no quality scores, so filtering differed. The assay was immunoSEQ multiplex PCR, and TCRdb's table has in-frame clones only and misses some. V, J and clone size are those of that table, while D and trimming were read from the DNA. The data contain 1.5 million to 2.5 million clones, about 95% of them seen just once; the ten biggest clones take up 1.2%. CDR1 SEHNR and CDR2 FQNEAQ come from the germline V gene (reference sequence). The CDR3 totals 16 residues. V shed 0 bases and J 6 bases; nucleotides not matched to a gene: 5.

This sequence originates from a man aged 18 to 30 in good health. The gene calls are TRBV7-9 and TRBJ2-1, with 10 positions matching TRBD2. Input material: naive CD8+ T cells sorted from blood. In DNA form, the CDR3 reads TGTGCCAGCAGCTTAGCAGCGGGAGGGCTACTCAATGAGCAGTTCTTC. This codes for CASSLAAGGLLNEQFF.